This TCR beta chain was sequenced for a study of response to subunit inactivated influenza vaccine (dated by TCRdb to 2017 to 2018). Regarding the complete study: The study used deep quantitative T cell receptor repertoire profiling to track responses to a trivalent subunit inactivated influenza vaccine.

Broad study findings and their caveats: It was suggested by the authors that each seasonal influenza vaccination may recruit only a limited number of new T cells.

The CDR3 holds 16 amino acids from the cysteine to the phenylalanine. Only the CDR3 part of the read is kept: 48 bases, read in frame from the first base. Per the germline V gene (reference sequence), LNHNV is the CDR1 and YYDKDF is the CDR2. Cut back by 0 bases and 0 bases, the V and J ends lie 8 bases apart. The method was RT-PCR. Instrument on record: Illumina HiSeq 2500. Clones were called with MiXCR by TCRdb after fastp trimmed the public reads at Q25, and only in-frame beta chains were retained. Under each unique CDR3 protein, matching rows form one entry showing the most common genes and DNA. The sample table shows 500,000 to 550,000 distinct CDR3 sequences, and 20% to 25% are seen once. The ten largest clonotypes hold 2.5% to 3% of the sample. This clonotype has ten or more counts. Its antigen target is currently unknown. There are no base qualities to consult, and no much larger clone falls within one base.

This sample was shared with a second study, whose subject was T cells expressing NK-cell markers. Per the second study: TCR beta cDNA libraries were made by 5'RACE template switching that added a universal primer site and unique molecular identifiers. Three sorted T-cell subsets (CD3+CD56+NKG2C+, CD3+CD56+NKG2C- and CD3+CD56-NKG2C+) from under ten donors had their TCR beta-chain repertoires profiled. Among the eight sequenced donors, seven were HCMV-seropositive and one was HCMV-seronegative. To restrict sorting to alphabetaTCR-expressing T cells, an anti-gammadeltaTCR antibody was added in several experiments. For five or six donors, the dominant CD3+CD56+NKG2C+ clonotypes were among the top 10 CD8+ clonotypes and accounted for roughly 1.0-7.5% of CD8+ T cells. Those dominant clonotypes were again the most abundant among CD3+CD56-NKG2C+ cells in a few donors, at about 28.3-60.1%. Whether the expanded NKG2C-expressing T cell clones were specific for HCMV antigens remained unclear. Randomly selected healthy volunteers, three men and five women, were used as the eight sequenced donors. HCMV-specific IgG was detected in serum with a commercial ELISA kit to determine HCMV serostatus. Ficoll density gradient centrifugation was used to isolate peripheral blood mononuclear cells from blood. CD4+ and CD8+ T cells were isolated from PBMC by magnetic immunoseparation with Miltenyi isolation kits. Priming for cDNA synthesis came from the TCR beta constant segment, and two successive PCR amplification steps followed. Illumina HiSeq 2000/2500, MiSeq or NextSeq was used to sequence libraries as 2 x 150 bp reads. MIGEC was used to demultiplex reads and group reads by UMI, and MiTCR was used to assemble and quantify clonotypes. To remove erroneous sequences, TCR cDNA sequences were retained only when supported by two or more reads. The tcR package was used for downstream repertoire analysis, and clonotypes were matched between fractions using CDR3 nucleotide sequence together with V segment. Antigen specificity was annotated against VDJdb with VDJmatch, allowing one amino acid substitution in CDR3.

Sequencing was performed on CD4+ T cells sorted from PBMCs, taken about 13 days after vaccination. The receptor's source is a man in his forties or fifties who received an inactivated influenza vaccine. Donor details come from another sample of the same person, matched by shared clones. Recombination connected TRBV15 to TRBJ1-4; no D segment can be confidently identified. The sequence in DNA is TGTGCCACCAGCAGAGATCGGTTTGCAACTAATGAAAAACTGTTTTTT. Its amino acids are CATSRDRFATNEKLFF.